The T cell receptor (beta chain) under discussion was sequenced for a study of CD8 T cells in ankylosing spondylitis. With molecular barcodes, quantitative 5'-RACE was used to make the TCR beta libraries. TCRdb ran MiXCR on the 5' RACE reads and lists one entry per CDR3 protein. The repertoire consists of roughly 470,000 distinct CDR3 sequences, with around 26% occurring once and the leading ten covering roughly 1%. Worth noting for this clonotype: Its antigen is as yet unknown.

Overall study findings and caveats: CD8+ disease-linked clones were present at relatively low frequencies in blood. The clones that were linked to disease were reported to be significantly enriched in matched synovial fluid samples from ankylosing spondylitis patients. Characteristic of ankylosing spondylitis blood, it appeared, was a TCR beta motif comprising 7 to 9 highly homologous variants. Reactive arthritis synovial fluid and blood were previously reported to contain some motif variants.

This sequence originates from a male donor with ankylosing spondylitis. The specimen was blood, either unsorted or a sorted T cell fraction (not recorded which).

The CDR3 is CASSERAGLAGNTIYF. The CDR3 DNA is TGTGCCAGCAGTGAACGGGCAGGCTTGGCTGGAAACACCATATATTTT. This rearrangement joins TRBV6-1 to TRBJ1-3; the D is unclear. The CDR3 has 16 amino acids. Germline CDR1 MNHNS, CDR2 SASEGT. Trimming cost V 2 bases and J 2 bases, with 13 bases left between them.